This passage covers 15 T cell receptor beta chains from one sample sequenced in a study of cytomegalovirus exposure and HLA in healthy donors. A multiplex PCR was run with 60 Vbeta primers and 13 Jbeta primers. Method: immunoSEQ multiplex PCR; TCRdb's copy keeps in-frame clones and lacks some. The table has 90,000 or so clones, roughly 80% seen once; the top ten hold roughly 2%. The sequencing sample was made of PBMCs. The receptors derive from a boy between 5 and 17 years old in good health and CMV-seronegative.

CDR3 in DNA: TGTGCCAGCAGTCGCGGACAGGGCACTGAAGCTTTCTTT. The encoded protein is CASSRGQGTEAFF. The chain has TRBV6-5 and TRBJ1-1, with TRBD1 matching over 8 bases. The V gene end was trimmed by 5 bases and the J gene end by 4 bases; junction bases not matched to a gene: 3. Germline V lookup: CDR1 MNHEY, CDR2 SVGAGI. This CDR3 has 13 amino acids.

Remarks on this clone: At one end the junction does not follow the germline gene, possibly because of a read error. The sample has other DNA sequences that encode this CDR3 too. The CDR3 region is CASSFPQGSRNTEAFF. In nucleotides, the CDR3 is TGTGCCAGCAGCTTCCCCCAGGGGTCGAGGAACACTGAGGCTTTCTTT. This chain connects TRBV7-2 to TRBJ1-1, with a weak D call TRBD1 (6 bases). Germline V gene sequence: CDR1 SGHTA, CDR2 FQGNSA. The CDR3 extends over 16 amino acids.

In its sample, this clone was seen a few times. The chain combines TRBV5-1 with TRBJ2-7; 7 positions agree with TRBD1. V was clipped by 2 bases and J by 0 bases; unmatched bases: 5. Looked up from germline, CDR1 is SGHRS and CDR2 is YFSETQ. This CDR3 is 15 amino acids long. CDR3 loop: CASSFVGDSSYEQYF. For the CDR3, the DNA is TGCGCCAGCAGCTTTGTGGGGGACAGCTCCTACGAGCAGTACTTC.

The chain employs TRBV7-9 and TRBJ1-4; tentative D call: TRBD1 (6 bases). The ends were cut back, 4 bases at V and 4 bases at J, with 25 bases in the middle. The germline V gene encodes CDR1 SEHNR and CDR2 FQNEAQ (reference sequence). This CDR3 is 19 amino acids long. This CDR3 reads CASSSEKEVLWTVNEKLFF. The DNA for the CDR3 is TGTGCCAGCAGCTCCGAGAAGGAAGTACTTTGGACAGTTAATGAAAAACTGTTTTTT.

The genes are TRBV10-3 and TRBJ2-3; TRBD1 is a possible D gene (5 bases). Germline V gene lookup returns CDR1 ENHRY and CDR2 SYGVKD. CDR3 size: 14 residues. The ends were cut back, 3 bases at V and 0 bases at J, with 7 bases in the middle. CDR3 loop: CAISDRGSTDTQYF. Here the CDR3 DNA reads TGTGCCATCAGTGATAGGGGCAGCACAGATACGCAGTATTTT.

The chain uses TRBV7-2 and TRBJ1-2; D is possibly TRBD1 (6 bases). The germline V gene encodes CDR1 SGHTA and CDR2 FQGNSA. The CDR3 has 14 residues. Between the trimmed V and J ends, which lost 6 bases and 8 bases, there was a span of 19 bases. The CDR3 spells CASSGAGGLDGYTF. CDR3 DNA: TGTGCCAGCAGTGGAGCCGGGGGGCTGGACGGCTACACCTTC.

This clone has a handful of counts. The chain carries TRBV7-2 and TRBJ1-5, with D possibly matching TRBD1 (5 bases). The CDR3 is 12 residues long. The germline V gene has CDR1 SGHTA and CDR2 FQGNSA. Trimming took 4 bases from V and 7 from J, leaving 8 bases between them. CDR3 bases: TGTGCCAGCAGCTCCCCAGGGCAGCCCCAGCATTTT. Protein sequence: CASSSPGQPQHF. The entire variable domain, with the rest obtained from reference TRBV7-2 and TRBJ1-5, is as follows: GAGVSQSPSNKVTEKGKDVELRCDPISGHTALYWYRQSLGQGLEFLIYFQGNSAPDKSGLPSDRFSAERTGGSVSTLTIQRTQQEDSAVYLCASSSPGQPQHFGDGTRLSIL.

V usage is TRBV14 and J usage is TRBJ1-4; no reliable D call. Germline V gene sequence: CDR1 SGHDN, CDR2 FVKESK. There are 15 residues in the CDR3. V gave up 0 bases and J gave up 5 bases, with 10 bases separating them. The CDR3: CASSQDTGWNEKLFF. The CDR3 DNA sequence: TGTGCCAGCAGCCAAGATACGGGTTGGAATGAAAAACTGTTTTTT.

This clone was seen a single time. As DNA, the CDR3 is TGTGCCAGCAGCGGACGAGCCGGGATCACAGATACGCAGTATTTT. Amino acids: CASSGRAGITDTQYF. J is TRBJ2-3 and V is TRBV9, with D perhaps matching TRBD2 (5 bases). CDR1 SGDLS and CDR2 YYNGEE come from the germline V gene. The CDR3 is 15 residues long. The V end lost 3 bases, the J end lost 2 bases, and 13 bases lay between the germline ends.

This chain uses TRBV29-1 with TRBJ1-2; D may be TRBD1 (5 bases). The CDR3 consists of 11 residues. Germline-derived CDR1 and CDR2 are SQVTM and ANQGSEA. V was shortened by 6 bases and J by 3 bases, with 8 bases between the two germline ends. The CDR3 coding sequence is TGCAGCGTGGGGGAGGACTATGGCTACACCTTC. Amino acid sequence: CSVGEDYGYTF.

The chain combines TRBV5-6 with TRBJ2-7; maybe TRBD2 (6 bases). With 4 bases removed from V and 7 bases from J, the gap between germline ends came to 18 bases. CDR1 is SGHDT, CDR2 YYEEEE, per germline. The CDR3 contains 14 residues. CDR3 in amino acids: CASSLAGTAREQYF. As DNA, the CDR3 is TGTGCCAGCAGCCTGGCCGGGACTGCGAGGGAGCAGTACTTC.

The CDR3 nucleotides read TGTGCCAGCAGGAAACTACAGGGCTTCCGGAGCTCTGGAAACACCATATATTTT. Its protein product is CASRKLQGFRSSGNTIYF. V is TRBV11-2 and J is TRBJ1-3; maybe TRBD1 (6 bases). Trimming took 6 bases from V and 0 from J, leaving 21 bases between them. The germline V gene encodes CDR1 SGHAT and CDR2 FQNNGV. The CDR3 extends over 18 amino acids.

This clone was seen a few times. This sequence joins TRBV6-4 and TRBJ2-2, with 8 bases that match TRBD2. Germline assignment: CDR1 MRHNA and CDR2 SNTAGT. V lost 5 bases, J lost 6 bases, and 8 bases stayed unmatched. The CDR3 contains 15 residues. The CDR3 sequence: CASSPASGSAGELFF. In nucleotides, the CDR3 is TGTGCCAGCAGTCCTGCAAGCGGGAGCGCCGGGGAGCTGTTTTTT.

This clone came up a few times. V usage is TRBV7-9 and J usage is TRBJ2-7, with D possibly matching TRBD1 (5 bases). Germline CDR1 SEHNR, CDR2 FQNEAQ (reference sequence). This CDR3 region has 14 residues. Trimming left V 3 bases short and J 2 bases short, with 11 bases between. The CDR3 DNA sequence: TGTGCCAGCAGCTTCGGCCAGGGTCCCTACGAGCAGTACTTC. Translation gives CASSFGQGPYEQYF.

This clone was seen more than once but under ten times. This chain links TRBV7-9 with TRBJ1-4; D might be TRBD1 (5 bases). The CDR3 has 16 amino acids. Germline lookup yields CDR1 SEHNR and CDR2 FQNEAQ (reference sequence). V shed 0 bases and J shed 7 bases, with 15 bases lying between them. The CDR3 DNA is TGTGCCAGCAGCTTAGCCTTCGGGGGGATCGGTGAAAAACTGTTTTTT. It specifies CASSLAFGGIGEKLFF.